The 32 T cell receptor beta chains reported below all come from one sample, sequenced in a study of identical twins. TCRdb analysed the 5' RACE reads with MiXCR anew, one entry per CDR3 protein. The sample carries some 760,000 distinct CDR3 sequences, about 20% recorded once. These sequences were also reported in another study, on T cells expressing NK-cell markers.

Sequenced: PBMCs. The origin of the receptors is a woman between 18 and 29 years old in good health.

The chain recombines TRBV4-1 with TRBJ1-4, with 7 bases that match TRBD1. This CDR3 has 15 residues. The germline V gene encodes CDR1 MGHRA and CDR2 YSYEKL. J gave up 8 bases and V 0 bases, and 6 bases lay outside the gene matches. The CDR3 nucleotides are TGCGCCAGCAGCCAAGAAGGGGGCGCCTGGGAAAAACTGTTTTTT. This encodes CASSQEGGAWEKLFF.

The genes are TRBV7-3 and TRBJ2-7; D gene ambiguous. V dropped 1 base and J dropped 5 bases, with 12 bases sitting between them. This CDR3 is built from 14 residues. Germline V lookup: CDR1 SGHTA, CDR2 FQGTGA. The CDR3 region is CASSLIPFSNEQYF. DNA of the CDR3: TGTGCCAGCAGCTTAATTCCATTCAGTAACGAGCAGTACTTC.

This clonotype was seen only once. The rearrangement joins TRBV15 to TRBJ2-5, with 7 bases aligning to TRBD2. The CDR3 runs 14 residues. V shed 3 bases, J shed 5 bases, and the junction held 6 bases outside the gene matches. Germline V gene data show CDR1 as LNHNV and CDR2 as YYDKDF (reference sequence). CDR3 DNA: TGTGCCACCAGCAGTGGGAGGGTCTCCGAGACCCAGTACTTC. Translated, it gives CATSSGRVSETQYF.

The chain links TRBV9 to TRBJ2-7; 8 positions agree with TRBD1. The CDR3 loop spans 14 amino acids. The junction had 5 bases not matched to a gene; V was cut back by 0 bases and J by 6 bases. Germline assignment: CDR1 SGDLS and CDR2 YYNGEE. The CDR3 bases are TGTGCCAGCAGCGTAGGAGGACAGGGTCTCGAGCAGTACTTC. Translating gives CASSVGGQGLEQYF. Based on the CDR3 plus reference TRBV9 and TRBJ2-7, the full variable domain is DSGVTQTPKHLITATGQRVTLRCSPRSGDLSVYWYQQSLDQGLQFLIQYYNGEERAKGNILERFSAQQFPDLHSELNLSSLELGDSALYFCASSVGGQGLEQYFGPGTRLTVT.

This clonotype came up a few times. J is TRBJ1-2 and V is TRBV15; D is uncertain. V was shortened by 0 bases and J by 4 bases, with 9 bases between the two germline ends. The CDR3 sequence is 14 residues long. The germline gives CDR1 LNHNV, CDR2 YYDKDF (reference sequence). In nucleotides, the CDR3 is TGTGCCACCAGCAGAGATCAGGCGGGCTATGGCTACACCTTC. Translated, it gives CATSRDQAGYGYTF.

This clonotype was seen once. The rearrangement links TRBV7-6 to TRBJ2-7; 11 bases are a match to TRBD1. Germline CDR1 reads SGHVS; CDR2 reads FNYEAQ. With V trimmed by 5 bases and J by 0 bases, 6 bases remained unmatched. CDR3 size: 16 residues. CDR3 in amino acids: CASSAAGTGGSYEQYF. CDR3 in DNA: TGTGCCAGCAGCGCAGCCGGGACAGGGGGCTCCTACGAGCAGTACTTC.

The chain has TRBV5-1 and TRBJ1-2; tentatively, D is TRBD1 (6 bases). CDR3 size: 14 residues. Germline V gene data show CDR1 as SGHRS and CDR2 as YFSETQ. Trimming removed 4 bases at V and 8 bases at J, with 18 bases between. CDR3 residues: CASSPRDMSFGYTF. In nucleotides, the CDR3 is TGCGCCAGCAGCCCGAGGGACATGAGTTTCGGCTACACCTTC.

CDR3 loop: CASSTRVGENEQFF. Here the CDR3 DNA reads TGTGCCAGCAGCACCCGCGTGGGGGAAAATGAGCAGTTCTTC. V and J are TRBV12-3 or TRBV12-4 and TRBJ2-1, with D possibly being TRBD1 or TRBD2 (5 bases each). The CDR3 has 14 residues. V was pared by 6 bases and J by 7 bases, with 16 bases between.

This clonotype has a handful of counts. This chain uses TRBV12-3 or TRBV12-4 with TRBJ2-1; tentative D call: TRBD1 (6 bases). This CDR3 has 14 residues. Trimming took 4 bases from V and 4 from J, leaving 11 bases between them. DNA for the CDR3: TGTGCCAGCAGTTCGGGGACACAATACAATGAGCAGTTCTTC. Protein product: CASSSGTQYNEQFF.

The chain uses TRBV6-1 and TRBJ1-2, with 9 bases matching TRBD1. Germline CDR1 MNHNS, CDR2 SASEGT. The CDR3 spans 15 residues. The V gene end was trimmed by 7 bases and the J gene end by 4 bases; junction bases not matched to a gene: 10. DNA for the CDR3: TGTGCCAGCACCGCAACACAGGGGGCTTTCTATGGCTACACCTTC. Its protein product is CASTATQGAFYGYTF.

This chain joins TRBV18 and TRBJ2-1, with 7 bases fitting TRBD1. Germline lookup yields CDR1 KGHSH and CDR2 LQKENI. The J segment lost 8 bases and the V segment lost 1 base, leaving 8 bases of the junction unmatched. This CDR3 region has 15 residues. CDR3 protein: CASSPLIRGLDEQFF. CDR3 bases: TGTGCCAGCTCACCACTCATCAGGGGGTTAGATGAGCAGTTCTTC.

The genes are TRBV9 and TRBJ2-1; 7 bases map to TRBD1. CDR1 and CDR2 (germline): SGDLS, YYNGEE. The CDR3 has 15 residues. V lost 2 bases, J lost 9 bases, and 11 bases stayed unmatched. The CDR3 nucleotides are TGTGCCAGCAGCGTCGAGATGACAGGGAATACTGAGCAGTTCTTC. It is translated as CASSVEMTGNTEQFF.

The V call is TRBV20-1, the J call TRBJ2-3, with D perhaps matching TRBD1 (5 bases). The CDR3 consists of 13 residues. V was clipped by 5 bases and J by 5 bases, with 14 bases between them. Looked up from germline, CDR1 is DFQATT and CDR2 is SNEGSKA (reference sequence). In DNA, the CDR3 is TGCAGTGCTCCCTGGGGCGGTGGAGATACGCAGTATTTT. Amino acids: CSAPWGGGDTQYF.

This chain joins TRBV5-1 and TRBJ2-7; 10 bases agree with TRBD1. Trimming at V came to 0 bases and at J to 3 bases, leaving 9 bases not matched to a gene. The germline gives CDR1 SGHRS, CDR2 YFSETQ. The CDR3 is made up of 17 amino acids. This CDR3 reads CASSLAGQGVTGYEQYF. For the CDR3, the DNA is TGCGCCAGCAGCTTGGCAGGACAGGGGGTTACGGGCTACGAGCAGTACTTC.

This clonotype has just a few counts. The chain joins TRBV9 to TRBJ2-1, with TRBD2 matching over 7 bases. The germline V gene encodes CDR1 SGDLS and CDR2 YYNGEE. CDR3 length: 14 residues. J was trimmed by 9 bases and V by 3 bases; bases with no gene match: 9. The CDR3 spells CASSATSRVTEQFF. As DNA, the CDR3 is TGTGCCAGCAGCGCGACTAGCAGGGTCACTGAGCAGTTCTTC.

This clonotype was detected only a few times. The chain recombines TRBV9 with TRBJ2-7, with a possible D match to TRBD2 (5 bases). Germline loops: CDR1 SGDLS, CDR2 YYNGEE. The CDR3 contains 12 residues. With 3 bases removed from V and 5 bases from J, the gap between germline ends came to 9 bases. The CDR3 loop reads CASSDERHEQYF. Written as DNA, the CDR3 is TGTGCCAGCAGCGACGAGCGGCACGAGCAGTACTTC.

Here the CDR3 DNA reads TGTGCCAGCAGCTGGGGGACTAGCGGGACGCAAGAGACCCAGTACTTC. It yields the protein CASSWGTSGTQETQYF. The chain couples TRBV13 to TRBJ2-5; 13 bases line up with TRBD2. Trimming cost V 4 bases and J 2 bases; bases outside gene matches: 4. CDR1 and CDR2 from the germline V gene are PRHDT and FYEKMQ (reference sequence). The CDR3 totals 16 residues.

The rearrangement links TRBV18 to TRBJ2-3, with D uncertain. Germline lookup yields CDR1 KGHSH and CDR2 LQKENI. V was pared by 3 bases and J by 3 bases, with 13 bases between. CDR3 length: 15 residues. The CDR3 sequence: CASSPRTLGTDTQYF. For the CDR3, the DNA is TGTGCCAGCTCACCCCGGACCTTGGGGACAGATACGCAGTATTTT.

This clonotype has a count of ten or more. The rearrangement uses TRBV12-3 or TRBV12-4 and TRBJ1-1; TRBD1 might be the D (6 bases). The CDR3 totals 17 residues. Trimming left V 5 bases short and J 1 base short, with 20 bases between. CDR3 protein: CASSPNYGGRGNTEAFF. DNA for the CDR3: TGTGCCAGCAGTCCGAACTACGGGGGCCGCGGGAACACTGAAGCTTTCTTT.

The CDR3 spells CSVPLGPIQYF. The CDR3 DNA follows: TGCAGCGTGCCGCTTGGACCCATACAGTACTTC. The V gene is TRBV29-1, the J gene TRBJ2-4; D remains ambiguous. The ends were cut back, 6 bases at V and 13 bases at J, with 16 bases in the middle. This CDR3 has 11 amino acids. CDR1 is SQVTM and CDR2 is ANQGSEA in the germline V gene.

This clonotype was picked up a small number of times. J is TRBJ1-5 and V is TRBV12-3 or TRBV12-4; 12 nucleotides align to TRBD1. With 5 bases clipped from V and 5 bases from J, the junction kept 7 bases outside the gene matches. The CDR3 sequence is 16 residues long. CDR3 nucleotide sequence: TGTGCCAGCAGTCCGAGGGACAGGGGGCTCTATCAGCCCCAGCATTTT. Amino acid sequence: CASSPRDRGLYQPQHF.

This rearrangement joins TRBV5-1 to TRBJ2-3, with D possibly TRBD1 on 6 matching bases. Germline assignment: CDR1 SGHRS and CDR2 YFSETQ. V lost 6 bases and J 3 bases, leaving 11 bases between the germline ends. This CDR3 contains 13 residues. CDR3 in amino acids: CASTGHPTDTQYF. CDR3 in DNA: TGCGCCAGCACGGGACACCCTACAGATACGCAGTATTTT.

The chain carries TRBV12-3 or TRBV12-4 and TRBJ2-7; 8 nucleotides match TRBD1. V dropped 2 bases and J dropped 1; count of bases not matched to a gene: 4. The CDR3 runs to 15 residues. CDR3 sequence (DNA): TGTGCCAGCAGTTTAAGGGGACAGGCTTCCTACGAGCAGTACTTC. It is translated as CASSLRGQASYEQYF.

In its sample, this clonotype was seen a few times. The gene calls are TRBV28 and TRBJ1-2; D gene uncertain. The CDR3 length is 13 residues. V dropped 3 bases and J dropped 6 bases, with 11 bases sitting between them. Germline V gives CDR1 MDHEN, CDR2 SYDVKM. The CDR3 reads CASSLWQSHGYTF. CDR3 sequence (DNA): TGTGCCAGCAGTTTGTGGCAGTCTCATGGCTACACCTTC.

The chain recombines TRBV7-3 with TRBJ2-2; 9 nucleotides line up with TRBD2. Trimming at V came to 5 bases and at J to 5 bases, leaving 12 bases not matched to a gene. The V gene's germline CDR1 is SGHTA and CDR2 FQGTGA. CDR3 length equals 17 residues. CDR3 sequence: CASSPTRTSVATGELFF. The CDR3 bases are TGTGCCAGCAGCCCAACAAGGACTAGCGTGGCTACCGGGGAGCTGTTTTTT.

The J gene is TRBJ1-4, the V gene TRBV12-3 or TRBV12-4, with 7 nucleotides matching TRBD1. The CDR3 has 18 residues. V shed 8 bases and J 0 bases; nucleotides not matched to a gene: 15. CDR3 coding DNA: TGTGCCAGCTCCCCAGGGACAGAATGGATACCAACTAATGAAAAACTGTTTTTT. This translates into CASSPGTEWIPTNEKLFF.

The chain uses TRBV18 and TRBJ1-2, with D unresolved. CDR1 KGHSH and CDR2 LQKENI come from the germline V gene. Trimming took 0 bases from V and 8 from J, leaving 10 bases between them. This CDR3 contains 13 residues. The CDR3 region is CASSPPNRFGYTF. The DNA for the CDR3 is TGTGCCAGCTCACCACCCAATCGTTTCGGCTACACCTTC.

The CDR3 loop is CASMPPGLAGTGELFF. CDR3 bases: TGTGCCAGTATGCCCCCGGGACTAGCGGGCACCGGGGAGCTGTTTTTT. The rearrangement links TRBV6-1 to TRBJ2-2; 12 positions agree with TRBD2. The J segment lost 4 bases and the V segment lost 9 bases, leaving 9 bases of the junction unmatched. CDR1 MNHNS and CDR2 SASEGT come from the germline V gene. CDR3 length: 16 amino acids.

The genes are TRBV20-1 and TRBJ2-7; the match to TRBD2 covers 9 bases. The CDR3 is 14 amino acids. The V gene's germline CDR1 is DFQATT and CDR2 SNEGSKA (reference sequence). V lost 5 bases and J lost 0; bases outside the gene matches: 5. The CDR3 loop reads CSAQAGGSSYEQYF. CDR3 DNA sequence: TGCAGTGCTCAAGCGGGGGGCAGCTCCTACGAGCAGTACTTC.

The gene calls are TRBV5-1 and TRBJ1-2; 9 bases align to TRBD1. From germline, CDR1 is SGHRS and CDR2 YFSETQ. Trimming removed 5 bases from V and 6 bases from J; junction bases left unmatched: 5. The CDR3 covers 13 residues. CDR3 nucleotide sequence: TGCGCCAGCAGACGGGACAGGGCGGATGGCTACACCTTC. Amino acids: CASRRDRADGYTF.

This clonotype has ten or more counts. The rearrangement uses TRBV5-1 and TRBJ1-4; D not certain. CDR1 and CDR2 (germline): SGHRS, YFSETQ. The CDR3 is made up of 13 amino acids. V lost 0 bases, J lost 14 bases, and 14 bases lay in between. CDR3 in amino acids: CASSLEEGQTLFF. CDR3 sequence (DNA): TGCGCCAGCAGCTTGGAAGAAGGGCAGACTCTGTTTTTT.

The gene calls are TRBV11-2 and TRBJ2-1, with D uncertain. The CDR3 sequence is 17 residues long. The germline V and J ends were trimmed by 4 bases and 1 base, with 17 bases remaining between them. The V gene's germline CDR1 is SGHAT and CDR2 FQNNGV. The CDR3 region has the DNA TGTGCCAGCAGCTCCTCGGAAGGGCTCGGTTCCTACAATGAGCAGTTCTTC. It codes for CASSSSEGLGSYNEQFF.